This TCR beta chain was recovered during a study of CD8 T cells in Susac syndrome. Trimming left V 3 bases short and J 0 bases short, with 9 bases between. The CDR3 consists of 15 residues. Per the germline V gene, CDR1 is SEHNR and CDR2 is FQNEAQ (reference sequence). A quantity of roughly 0.5 to 1 ug RNA underwent reverse transcription using random hexamers. One entry per CDR3 protein, called by TCRdb with MiXCR from the immunoSEQ multiplex PCR reads. The sample holds under 550,000 distinct CDR3 sequences, around 85% seen once. The V call is TRBV7-9, the J call TRBJ2-1; D unclear. Sequenced input: CD8+ T cells from PBMCs. This clonotype was sampled from a human donor with multiple sclerosis. The CDR3 sequence is CASSFLESSYNEQFF. The CDR3 coding sequence is TGTGCCAGCAGCTTCTTGGAGAGCTCCTACAATGAGCAGTTCTTC.